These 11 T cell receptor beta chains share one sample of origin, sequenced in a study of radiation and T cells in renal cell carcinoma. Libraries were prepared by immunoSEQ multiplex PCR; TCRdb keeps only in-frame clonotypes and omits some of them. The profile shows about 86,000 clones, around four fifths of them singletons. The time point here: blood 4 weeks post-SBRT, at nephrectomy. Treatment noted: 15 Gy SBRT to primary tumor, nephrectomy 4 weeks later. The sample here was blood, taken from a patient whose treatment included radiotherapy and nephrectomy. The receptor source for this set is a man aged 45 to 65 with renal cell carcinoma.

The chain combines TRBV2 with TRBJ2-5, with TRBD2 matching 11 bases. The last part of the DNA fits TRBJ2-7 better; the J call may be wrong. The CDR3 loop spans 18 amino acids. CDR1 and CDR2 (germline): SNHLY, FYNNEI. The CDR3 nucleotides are TGTGCCAGCAGTGAAATTCTAGCGGGGGGCACCCTTACCTACGAGCAGTACTTC. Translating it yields CASSEILAGGTLTYEQYF.

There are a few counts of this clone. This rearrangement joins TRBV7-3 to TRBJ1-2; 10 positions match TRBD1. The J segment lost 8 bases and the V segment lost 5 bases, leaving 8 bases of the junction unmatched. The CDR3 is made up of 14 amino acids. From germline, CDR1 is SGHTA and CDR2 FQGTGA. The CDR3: CASSIGTGARGYTF. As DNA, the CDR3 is TGTGCCAGCAGCATTGGGACAGGGGCTCGGGGCTACACCTTC.

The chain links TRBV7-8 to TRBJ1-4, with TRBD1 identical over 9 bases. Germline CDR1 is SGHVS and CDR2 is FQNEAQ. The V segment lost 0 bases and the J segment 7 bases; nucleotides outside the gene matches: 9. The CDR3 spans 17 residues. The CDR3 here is CASSLANRGLSGEKLFF. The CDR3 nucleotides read TGTGCCAGCAGCTTAGCGAACAGGGGGCTTAGTGGTGAAAAACTGTTTTTT.

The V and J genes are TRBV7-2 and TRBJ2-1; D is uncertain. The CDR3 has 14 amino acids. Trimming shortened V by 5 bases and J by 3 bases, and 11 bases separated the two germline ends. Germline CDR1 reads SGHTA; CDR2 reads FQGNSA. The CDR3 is CASSPPFSYNEQFF. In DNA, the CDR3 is TGTGCCAGCAGCCCCCCGTTCAGCTACAATGAGCAGTTCTTC.

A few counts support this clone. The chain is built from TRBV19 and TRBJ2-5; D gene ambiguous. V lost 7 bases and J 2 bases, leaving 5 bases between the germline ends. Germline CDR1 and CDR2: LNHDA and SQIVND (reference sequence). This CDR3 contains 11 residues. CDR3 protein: CASTRQETQYF. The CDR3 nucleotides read TGTGCCAGTACCAGACAAGAGACCCAGTACTTC.

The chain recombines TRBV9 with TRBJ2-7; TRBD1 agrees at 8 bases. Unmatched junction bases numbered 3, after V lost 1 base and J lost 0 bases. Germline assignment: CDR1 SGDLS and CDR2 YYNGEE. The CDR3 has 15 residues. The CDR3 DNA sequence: TGTGCCAGCAGCGTACGGACAGGGAGCTCCTACGAGCAGTACTTC. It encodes CASSVRTGSSYEQYF.

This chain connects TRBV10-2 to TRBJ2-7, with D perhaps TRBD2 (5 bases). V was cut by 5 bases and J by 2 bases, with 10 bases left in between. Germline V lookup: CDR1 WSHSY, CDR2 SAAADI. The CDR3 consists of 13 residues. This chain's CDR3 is CASSSAGAYEQYF. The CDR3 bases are TGCGCCAGCAGTTCGGCCGGGGCCTACGAGCAGTACTTC.

As DNA, the CDR3 is TGTGCCAGTAGTACCGGGACTAGCGGGACTCTAAACACAGATACGCAGTATTTT. Translation: CASSTGTSGTLNTDTQYF. The chain couples TRBV19 to TRBJ2-3, with 13 bases matching TRBD2. The germline V gene has CDR1 LNHDA and CDR2 SQIVND (reference sequence). This CDR3 has 18 amino acids. Germline trimming cut 4 bases from V and 2 bases from J; bases unmatched to any gene: 9.

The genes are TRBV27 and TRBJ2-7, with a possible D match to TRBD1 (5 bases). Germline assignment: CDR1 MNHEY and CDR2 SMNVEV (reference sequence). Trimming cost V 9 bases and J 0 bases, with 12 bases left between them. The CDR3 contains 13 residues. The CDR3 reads CARKRQSSYEQYF. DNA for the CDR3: TGTGCCAGAAAACGACAGAGCTCCTACGAGCAGTACTTC.

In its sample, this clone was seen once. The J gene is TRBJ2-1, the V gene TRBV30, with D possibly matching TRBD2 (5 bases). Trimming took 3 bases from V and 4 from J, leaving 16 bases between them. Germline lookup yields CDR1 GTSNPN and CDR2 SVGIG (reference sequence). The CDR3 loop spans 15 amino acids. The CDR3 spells CAWRPPASFYNEQFF. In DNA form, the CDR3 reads TGTGCCTGGAGACCCCCTGCTAGCTTTTACAATGAGCAGTTCTTC.

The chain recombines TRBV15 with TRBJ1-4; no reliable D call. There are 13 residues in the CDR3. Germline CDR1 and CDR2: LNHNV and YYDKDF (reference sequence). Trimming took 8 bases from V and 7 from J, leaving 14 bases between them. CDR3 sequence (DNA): TGTGCCACCGCGGACCAAGAAGGTGAAAAACTGTTTTTT. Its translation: CATADQEGEKLFF. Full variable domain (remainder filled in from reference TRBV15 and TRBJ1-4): DAMVIQNPRYQVTQFGKPVTLSCSQTLNHNVMYWYQQKSSQAPKLLFHYYDKDFNNEADTPDNFQSRRPNTSFCFLDIRSPGLGDTAMYLCATADQEGEKLFFGSGTQLSVL.